These T cell receptor beta chains were read from a single sample in a study of blood T cells in healthy people across ages. TCRdb re-called the 5' RACE reads through MiXCR, storing one row per CDR3 protein. The data show roughly 800,000 distinct CDR3 sequences, approximately 53% seen once. The specimen sequenced was blood. These receptors were taken from a man aged 80 or over in good health. Both conserved end residues are part of each CDR3. The D gene is left open where the match is weak. Not every row has a clone size; where given, it reads once, few, many or a size class.

j_gene | abundance | v_gene | d_gene | CDR3nt | CDR3aa
TRBJ1-6 | few | TRBV6-5 | TRBD1 | TGTGCCAGCAGCGGCCGACAGGGAGTATCACCCCTCCACTTT | CASSGRQGVSPLHF
TRBJ2-2 | . | TRBV28 | TRBD1 | TGTGCCAGCAGTTCCCCGACAGGGATTCTGGACACCGGGGAGCTGTTTTTT | CASSSPTGILDTGELFF
TRBJ2-2 | few | TRBV20-1 | . | TGCAGTGCTCCTGAGGGGCCCGGGGAGCTGTTTTTT | CSAPEGPGELFF
TRBJ2-7 | . | TRBV5-1 | . | TGCGCCAGCAGCTTCCCCCCTCTGGGGTACTTC | CASSFPPLGYF
TRBJ1-1 | . | TRBV5-1 | . | TGCGCCAGCAGTCGGGAAAGAACTGAAGCTTTCTTT | CASSRERTEAFF
TRBJ1-4 | few | TRBV5-8 | . | TGTGCCAGCAGCTTGCAGGGAAGTAATGAAAAACTGTTTTTT | CASSLQGSNEKLFF
TRBJ2-7 | few | TRBV27 | . | TGTGCCAGCAGTTTATATGTCGTTGGCTACGAGCAGTACTTC | CASSLYVVGYEQYF
TRBJ2-1 | . | TRBV12-3/TRBV12-4 | . | TGTGCCAGCAGTTTAGTTCTAGCGACATCCTACAATGAGCAGTTCTTC | CASSLVLATSYNEQFF
TRBJ2-1 | . | TRBV11-3 | TRBD1 | TGTGCCAGATTCCGACAGGGCAGCTCCTACAATGAGCAGTTCTTC | CARFRQGSSYNEQFF
TRBJ2-3 | . | TRBV6-6 | TRBD2 | TGTGCCAGTCGGGAGGGGGGCCGCACAGATACGCAGTATTTT | CASREGGRTDTQYF
TRBJ2-5 | . | TRBV9 | TRBD2 | TGTGCCAGCAGCGCCAGCGGGAGAGGCCAAGAGACCCAGTACTTC | CASSASGRGQETQYF
TRBJ2-5 | . | TRBV4-2 | . | TGTGCCAGCAGCCCCCGGACCAGAGCGGAGACCCAGTACTTC | CASSPRTRAETQYF
TRBJ2-1 | few | TRBV9 | TRBD2 | TGTGCCAGCAGCGGCCCTGGGAGCGGGAGGGTTGTGAATGAGCAGTTCTTC | CASSGPGSGRVVNEQFF
TRBJ2-7 | few | TRBV5-1 | . | TGCGCCAGCAGCTCCTCGTGGGGTCGCTCCTACGAGCAGTACTTC | CASSSSWGRSYEQYF
TRBJ2-4 | . | TRBV7-9 | TRBD1 | TGTGCCAGCAGCCCAGGGAGGGGACAGGGCAGTGGAAACATTCAGTACTTC | CASSPGRGQGSGNIQYF
TRBJ1-2 | . | TRBV27 | . | TGTGCCAGCAGTCCAAGACCCGGGGTGAACTATGGCTACACCTTC | CASSPRPGVNYGYTF
TRBJ1-1 | . | TRBV11-2 | . | TGTGCCAGCAGCCCAAGGGGGTTCAAAGCTTTCTTT | CASSPRGFKAFF
TRBJ2-1 | many | TRBV29-1 | . | TGCAGCGTTTACTTCGGCTCCTACAATGAGCAGTTCTTC | CSVYFGSYNEQFF
TRBJ2-7 | few | TRBV7-6 | . | TGTGCCAGCGCCCCCTACGAGCAGTACTTC | CASAPYEQYF
TRBJ2-4 | . | TRBV20-1 | . | TGCAGTGCTAGAGATGGGGTACGGGAGACCAAAAACATTCAGTACTTC | CSARDGVRETKNIQYF
TRBJ1-1 | few | TRBV5-1 | TRBD1 | TGCGCCAGCAGACCGGGACAGAATACGAACACTGAAGCTTTCTTT | CASRPGQNTNTEAFF
TRBJ2-5 | . | TRBV27 | . | TGTACCAGCAGACTCTTAGGGACCCAGTACTTC | CTSRLLGTQYF
TRBJ2-7 | . | TRBV29-1 | TRBD2 | TGCAGCGTTATAAAGGGACTAGCCGCCCCCTACGAGCAGTACTTC | CSVIKGLAAPYEQYF
TRBJ2-7 | . | TRBV20-1 | . | TGCAGTGCTAGAGTCGGGGACGGAGAGCAGTACTTC | CSARVGDGEQYF
TRBJ2-3 | . | TRBV9 | TRBD2 | TGTGCCAGCAGCCCCCGGGGGGGCGACACAGATACGCAGTATTTT | CASSPRGGDTDTQYF
TRBJ1-2 | . | TRBV6-5 | . | TGTGCCAGCAGTTACTCGGATGTGGGGAACTATGGCTACACCTTC | CASSYSDVGNYGYTF
TRBJ2-5 | few | TRBV4-1 | . | TGCGCCAGCAGCCAATTAGGGGCGAGGGAGACCCAGTACTTC | CASSQLGARETQYF
TRBJ2-1 | . | TRBV3-1 | . | TGTGCCAGCAGCGGGGGCTCAAGCTCCTACAATGAGCAGTTCTTC | CASSGGSSSYNEQFF
TRBJ2-5 | . | TRBV10-3 | TRBD2 | TGTGCCATCAGCGACCAGCGGGATCGGTTTCTGGCCCAGTACTTC | CAISDQRDRFLAQYF
TRBJ1-2 | . | TRBV20-1 | TRBD1 | TGCAGTGCTAGAGATGGACAGGTGGTTAATGGCTACACCTTC | CSARDGQVVNGYTF
TRBJ2-7 | . | TRBV20-1 | TRBD1 | TGCAGTGCTAGGCACAGGGGGCCCTCCTACGAGCAGTACTTC | CSARHRGPSYEQYF
TRBJ2-5 | . | TRBV6-2/TRBV6-3 | TRBD1 | TGTGCCAGCAGCCTGGGACAGAGAAAGTGGGTTGGCCAAGAGACCCAGTACTTC | CASSLGQRKWVGQETQYF
TRBJ1-4 | . | TRBV12-3/TRBV12-4 | . | TGTGCCAGCAGTGCCCGGGGGGGGGTTCGGGAAAAACTGTTTTTT | CASSARGGVREKLFF
TRBJ2-7 | . | TRBV10-3 | . | TGTGCCATCAGTGGCAGGGGTACCTACGAGCAGTACTTC | CAISGRGTYEQYF
TRBJ2-2 | once | TRBV4-1 | TRBD2 | TGCGCCAGCAGGATCGGGACTAGTCGTACCGGGGAGCTGTTTTTT | CASRIGTSRTGELFF
TRBJ2-1 | . | TRBV9 | . | TGTGCCAGCAGCGTAACTTCAAGCGTCAATGAGCAGTTCTTC | CASSVTSSVNEQFF
TRBJ2-1 | . | TRBV12-3/TRBV12-4 | . | TGTACCAGCAGAATTGGAACAGGGCCCTCAAATGAGCAGTTCTTC | CTSRIGTGPSNEQFF
TRBJ2-5 | few | TRBV10-2 | TRBD2 | TGCGCCAGCAGTGCTATGACTAGCGGGGAAGACACCCAGTACTTC | CASSAMTSGEDTQYF
TRBJ2-3 | . | TRBV12-3/TRBV12-4 | . | TGTGCCAGCAGCAGAGATCTTGACAGAATGCACAGATACGCGTATTTT | CASSRDLDRMHRYAYF
TRBJ2-2 | . | TRBV6-1 | TRBD1 | TGTGCCAGTGATTCAGGACAGGGTAACACCGGGGAGCTGTTTTTT | CASDSGQGNTGELFF
TRBJ2-3 | few | TRBV20-1 | . | TGCAGTGCTAGAGGAGTGTCTGCAGATACGCAGTATTTT | CSARGVSADTQYF
TRBJ2-3 | . | TRBV27 | . | TGTGCCAGCAGTTTATTTGGACTCGCCACAGATACGCAGTATTTT | CASSLFGLATDTQYF
TRBJ1-5 | . | TRBV28 | TRBD1 | TGTGCCAGCAGAAACGCCGGGACAGGGAATTTCTATCAGCCCCAGCATTTT | CASRNAGTGNFYQPQHF
TRBJ1-3 | . | TRBV30 | . | TGTGCCTGGGGAGTCGGCTCTGGAAACACCATATATTTT | CAWGVGSGNTIYF
TRBJ2-5 | . | TRBV10-3 | . | TGTGCCATCAGTGAGTCGCAACGGGCACAAGAGACCCAGTACTTC | CAISESQRAQETQYF
TRBJ2-1 | . | TRBV6-1 | . | TGTGCCAGCACTGCTTTGAAGGATGAGCAGTTCTTC | CASTALKDEQFF
TRBJ1-3 | . | TRBV7-2 | . | TGTGCCAGCAGCTTAGAGGGATTCTCTGGAAACACCATATATTTT | CASSLEGFSGNTIYF
TRBJ1-6 | . | TRBV2 | TRBD1 | TGTGCCAGCACCACAACCGGCGGAACAGGGGGATTGAATTCACCCCTCCACTTT | CASTTTGGTGGLNSPLHF